The rows below give T cell receptor beta chains drawn from one sample of a study of PD-1 blockade in classical Hodgkin lymphoma. Assay used: immunoSEQ multiplex PCR; TCRdb lists only in-frame clones, some missing. The sample records tens of thousands of clones, roughly three quarters being singletons. Sequenced material: peripheral blood mononuclear cells (PBMCs), taken before the fourth cycle of nivolumab. Receptors originate from a human donor with classical Hodgkin lymphoma. Both conserved end residues are part of each CDR3. D genes are given only for firm matches. For some rows the clone size is stated as once, few or many, or as a class when expanded; others skip it.

size,J,D,V,CDR3,DNA
NA,TRBJ2-3,TRBD2,TRBV5-4,CASSVGAGGLTDTQYF,TGTGCCAGCAGCGTAGGAGCGGGGGGGCTAACAGATACGCAGTATTTT
NA,TRBJ1-5,TRBD1,TRBV14,CASSQRDRDLNQPQHF,TGTGCCAGCAGCCAACGTGACAGGGACTTAAATCAGCCCCAGCATTTT
medium-sized,TRBJ2-5,TRBD1,TRBV9,CASSVAPTTTGSEETQYF,TGTGCCAGCAGCGTAGCCCCCACTACGACAGGGAGTGAAGAGACCCAGTACTTC
NA,TRBJ1-2,NA,TRBV2,CASVGDGRGYTF,TGTGCCAGCGTGGGGGACGGCCGGGGCTACACCTTC
NA,TRBJ1-1,NA,TRBV6-6,CASSYSLWSRGEAFF,TGTGCCAGCAGTTACTCCCTCTGGAGTAGGGGTGAAGCTTTCTTT
NA,TRBJ2-3,NA,TRBV6-1,CASSGSAARGDTQYF,TGTGCCAGCAGTGGTTCCGCAGCTAGGGGGGATACGCAGTATTTT
NA,TRBJ2-1,TRBD1,TRBV28,CASSFLGGLDEQFF,TGTGCCAGCAGTTTTTTAGGGGGCCTGGATGAGCAGTTCTTC
NA,TRBJ1-3,NA,TRBV7-9,CASSPQNTIYF,TGTGCCAGCAGCCCCCAAAACACCATATATTTT
NA,TRBJ1-1,NA,TRBV7-9,CASSSRIMNTEAFF,TGTGCCAGCAGCTCACGTATAATGAACACTGAAGCTTTCTTT
NA,TRBJ1-2,TRBD1,TRBV9,CASSLGQGATANYGYTF,TGTGCCAGCAGCTTGGGGCAGGGGGCGACTGCTAACTATGGCTACACCTTC
few,TRBJ2-1,NA,TRBV7-3,CASSFYSGNEQFF,TGTGCCAGCAGCTTTTACAGCGGCAATGAGCAGTTCTTC
NA,TRBJ1-1,NA,TRBV10-2,CASSESGVNTEAFF,TGCGCCAGCAGTGAGTCCGGCGTGAACACTGAAGCTTTCTTT
NA,TRBJ2-1,NA,TRBV28,CASMGGAPFRGQFF,TGTGCCAGCATGGGGGGGGCCCCTTTTAGAGGGCAGTTCTTC
NA,TRBJ2-5,TRBD2,TRBV7-6,CASSPRTSGIQETQYF,TGTGCCAGCAGCCCCCGGACTAGCGGCATACAAGAGACCCAGTACTTC
few,TRBJ2-3,NA,TRBV7-9,CASSFPVEGTITDTQYF,TGTGCCAGCAGCTTCCCAGTGGAAGGGACGATAACAGATACGCAGTATTTT